This TCR beta chain stems from a study of T cells expressing NK-cell markers. At the level of the study: The authors derived TCR beta repertoires from sorted CD3+CD56+NKG2C+, CD3+CD56+NKG2C- and CD3+CD56-NKG2C+ T cells. Findings and caveats of the study: Leadership of the CD3+CD56-NKG2C+ fraction also belonged to these clonotypes in a few donors.

Beta-chain TCR cDNA was generated via 5'RACE template switching with UMIs. Reprocessing the 5' RACE reads, TCRdb reports a single entry for every CDR3 protein and omits DNA. The sample has 300,000 to 450,000 distinct CDR3 sequences, and its top ten clones hold around 5.3%. The CDR3 consists of 16 residues. On this clonotype itself: Its antigen is not identified.

Sequencing input: blood T cells: a sorted CD56 or NKG2C T cell subset, CD4+ or CD8+ T cells, or bulk PBMC T cells (not recorded which). The chain uses TRBV12-3 or TRBV12-4 and TRBJ2-2; as DNA is missing, the TRBD2 call by TCRdb cannot be tested. The receptor comes from a man aged 18-69 years in good health. This CDR3 reads CASSVYSGGPTGELFF.